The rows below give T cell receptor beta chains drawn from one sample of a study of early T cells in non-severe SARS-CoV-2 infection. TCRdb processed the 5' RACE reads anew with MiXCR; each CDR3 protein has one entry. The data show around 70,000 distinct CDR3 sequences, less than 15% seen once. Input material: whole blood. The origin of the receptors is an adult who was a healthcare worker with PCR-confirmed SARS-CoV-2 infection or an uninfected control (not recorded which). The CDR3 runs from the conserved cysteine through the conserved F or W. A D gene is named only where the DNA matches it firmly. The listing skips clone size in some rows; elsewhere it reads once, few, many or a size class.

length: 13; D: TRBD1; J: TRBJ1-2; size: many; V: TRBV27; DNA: TGTGCCAGCAGTACAGGGGCCAACTATGGCTACACCTTC; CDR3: CASSTGANYGYTF
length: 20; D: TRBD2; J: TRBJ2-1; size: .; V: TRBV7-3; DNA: TGTGCCAGCAGCGCCCCGGCAGGACTAGCGGGAGGTGGCCATGGCGGAGAGCAGTTCTTC; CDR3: CASSAPAGLAGGGHGGEQFF
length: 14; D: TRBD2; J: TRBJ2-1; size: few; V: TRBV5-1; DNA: TGCGCCAGCGCACTAGCGACTGCCTACAATGAGCAGTTCTTC; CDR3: CASALATAYNEQFF
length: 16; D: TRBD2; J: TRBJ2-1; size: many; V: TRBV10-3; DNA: TGTGCCATCAGTGATCAGAGCGGGAGGGCCTGGAATGAGCAGTTCTTC; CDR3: CAISDQSGRAWNEQFF
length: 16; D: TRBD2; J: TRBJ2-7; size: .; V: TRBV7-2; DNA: TGTGCCAGCAGCCTCCTGGCTCTAGCGGGTCCCTACGAGCAGTACTTC; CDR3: CASSLLALAGPYEQYF
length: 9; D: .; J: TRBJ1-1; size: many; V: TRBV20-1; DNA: TGCAGTGCTAGAGATAGAACTTTCTTT; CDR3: CSARDRTFF
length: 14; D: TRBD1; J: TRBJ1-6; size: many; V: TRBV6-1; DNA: TGTGCCAGTGGAAACAGGGGCAATCGATCACCCCTCCACTTT; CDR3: CASGNRGNRSPLHF
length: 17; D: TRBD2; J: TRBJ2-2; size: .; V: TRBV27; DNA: TGTGCCAGCAGCCTAGCGGGGTATCCCCTTATCACCGGGGAGCTGTTTTTT; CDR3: CASSLAGYPLITGELFF
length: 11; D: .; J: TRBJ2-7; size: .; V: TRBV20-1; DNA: TGCAGTGCTAGAAAAGCCTACGAGCAGTACTTC; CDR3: CSARKAYEQYF
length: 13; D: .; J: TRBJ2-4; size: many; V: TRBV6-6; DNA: TGTGCCAGCAGTTCCCAGGGCTCGGCCATTCAGTACTTC; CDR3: CASSSQGSAIQYF
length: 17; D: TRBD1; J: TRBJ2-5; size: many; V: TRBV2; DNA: TGTGCCGGAATATCCTGGGACAGCCTCAGGGCGAAAGAGACCCAGTACTTC; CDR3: CAGISWDSLRAKETQYF
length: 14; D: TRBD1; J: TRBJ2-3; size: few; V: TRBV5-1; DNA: TGCGCCAGCAGCCAGGCACAGGGGGGAGATACGCAGTATTTT; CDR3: CASSQAQGGDTQYF
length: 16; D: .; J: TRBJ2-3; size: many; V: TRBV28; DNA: TGTGCCAGCAGCCGCGGAGCGGAAACCAGCACAGATACGCAGTATTTT; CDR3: CASSRGAETSTDTQYF
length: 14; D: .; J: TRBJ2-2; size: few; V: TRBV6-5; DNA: TGTGCCAGCAGTTACTCGGAACCTATCGGGGAGCTGTTTTTT; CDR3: CASSYSEPIGELFF
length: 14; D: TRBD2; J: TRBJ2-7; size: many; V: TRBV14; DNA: TGTGCCAGCAGCCAAGACGGGGGGACCTACGAGCAGTACTTC; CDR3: CASSQDGGTYEQYF
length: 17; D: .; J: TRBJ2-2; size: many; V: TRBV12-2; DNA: TGTGCAAGTCGCTTAAGCTTCCGGCGGGCGAACACCGGGGAGCTGTTTTTT; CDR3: CASRLSFRRANTGELFF
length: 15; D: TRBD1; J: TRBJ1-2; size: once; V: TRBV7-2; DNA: TGTGCCAGCAGCTGGTCGGACAGGCTTGCCTATGGCTACACCTTC; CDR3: CASSWSDRLAYGYTF
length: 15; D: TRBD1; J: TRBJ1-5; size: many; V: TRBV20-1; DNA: TGCAGTGTTTCGACAGGGCCGGAGGCCGATCAGCCCCAGCATTTT; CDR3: CSVSTGPEADQPQHF
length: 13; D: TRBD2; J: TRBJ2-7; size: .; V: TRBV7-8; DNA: TGTGCCAGCAGGCGGACTAGCGGCTACGAGCAGTACTTC; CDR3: CASRRTSGYEQYF
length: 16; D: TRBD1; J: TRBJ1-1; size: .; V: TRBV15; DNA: TGTGCCACCAGCAGGGCCAGGGGGGTAGGACGCACTGAAGCTTTCTTT; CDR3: CATSRARGVGRTEAFF
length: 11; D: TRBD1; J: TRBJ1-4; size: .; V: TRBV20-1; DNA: TGCAGTGCTAGGGCATCGGGACAGCTGTTTTTT; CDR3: CSARASGQLFF
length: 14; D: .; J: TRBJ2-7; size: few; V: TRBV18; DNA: TGTGCCAGCTCCCATTCCCTGGACTACTACGAGCAGTACTTC; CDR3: CASSHSLDYYEQYF
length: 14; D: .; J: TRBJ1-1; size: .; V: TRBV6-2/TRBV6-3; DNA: TGTGCCAGCAGCTTCCAGGGGTATAGCACTGAAGCTTTCTTT; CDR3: CASSFQGYSTEAFF
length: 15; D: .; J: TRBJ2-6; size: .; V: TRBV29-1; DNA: TGCAGCGTCCGGGACACCCACTCTGGGGCCAACGTCCTGACTTTC; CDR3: CSVRDTHSGANVLTF
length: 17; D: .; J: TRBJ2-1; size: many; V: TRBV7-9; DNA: TGTGCCAGCAGCTTAGAGACTTCCTTGGGCTCCTACAATGAGCAGTTCTTC; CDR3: CASSLETSLGSYNEQFF
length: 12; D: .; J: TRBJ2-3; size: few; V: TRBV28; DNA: TGTGCCAGCACCATTAGCACAGATACGCAGTATTTT; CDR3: CASTISTDTQYF
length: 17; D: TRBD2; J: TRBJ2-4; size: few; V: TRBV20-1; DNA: TGCAGTGCTTCCGGGACTAGCGGGAAAGCCCGCAAAAACATTCAGTACTTC; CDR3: CSASGTSGKARKNIQYF
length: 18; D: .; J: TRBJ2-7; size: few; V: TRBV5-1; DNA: TGCGCCAGCAGCTCTGGCTATTTGGAGGGCCACAAGGCGGATTGGCAGTACTTC; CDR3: CASSSGYLEGHKADWQYF
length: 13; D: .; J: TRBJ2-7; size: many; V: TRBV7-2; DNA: TGTGCCAGCAGTCGAAGCGGAGTCTACGAGCAGTACTTC; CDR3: CASSRSGVYEQYF
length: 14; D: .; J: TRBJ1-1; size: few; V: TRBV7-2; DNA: TGTGCCAGCAGCTTAAAGGGTTTAGGCACTGAAGCTTTCTTT; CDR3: CASSLKGLGTEAFF
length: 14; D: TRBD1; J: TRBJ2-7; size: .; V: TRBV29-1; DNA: TGCAGCGTTGACGGCGCGACAGGGTCCTACGAGCAGTACTTC; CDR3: CSVDGATGSYEQYF
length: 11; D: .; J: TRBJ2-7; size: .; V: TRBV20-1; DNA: TGCAGCGCAATGTTCTCCTACGAGCAGTACTTC; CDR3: CSAMFSYEQYF
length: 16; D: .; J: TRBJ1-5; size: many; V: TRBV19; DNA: TGTGCCATCGGAGGGCGGGGGCTGAGTGGCAATCAGCCCCAGCATTTT; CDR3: CAIGGRGLSGNQPQHF
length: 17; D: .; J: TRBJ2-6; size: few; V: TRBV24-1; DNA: TGTGCCACCAGTGGGGACTCAAAGCTCTCTGGGGCCAACGTCCTGACTTTC; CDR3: CATSGDSKLSGANVLTF
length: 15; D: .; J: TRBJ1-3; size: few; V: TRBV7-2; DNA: TGTGCCAGCGGGGGACCATTGAGCTCTGGAAACACCATATATTTT; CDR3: CASGGPLSSGNTIYF
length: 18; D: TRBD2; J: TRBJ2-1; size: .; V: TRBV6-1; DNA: TGTGCCAGCCTCCCTTTGATCGGACTAGCGGGAAAAGATCTTGAGCAGTTCTTC; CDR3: CASLPLIGLAGKDLEQFF
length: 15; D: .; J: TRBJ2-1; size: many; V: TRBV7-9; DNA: TGTGCCAGCGGGGAGGCGGGGATTTTTAACAATGAGCAGTTCTTC; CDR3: CASGEAGIFNNEQFF
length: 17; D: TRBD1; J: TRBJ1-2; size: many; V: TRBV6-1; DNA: TGTGCCAGCAGCCCGAACCCCGGGACAGAGGCTAACTATGGCTACACCTTC; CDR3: CASSPNPGTEANYGYTF
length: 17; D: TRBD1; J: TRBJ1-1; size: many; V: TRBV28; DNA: TGTGCCAGCAGTTTATCCGATACCGGGACAGGGTACACTGAAGCTTTCTTT; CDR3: CASSLSDTGTGYTEAFF
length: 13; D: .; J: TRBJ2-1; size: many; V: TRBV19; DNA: TGTGCCAGTAGGGGACCATACTACAATGAGCAGTTCTTC; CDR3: CASRGPYYNEQFF
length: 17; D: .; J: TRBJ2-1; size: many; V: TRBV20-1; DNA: TGCAGTGCGAAGGAGGGAGTAAACACTTTCTCCTACAATGAGCAGTTCTTC; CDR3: CSAKEGVNTFSYNEQFF
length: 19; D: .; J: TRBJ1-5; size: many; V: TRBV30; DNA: TGTGCCTGGAGTGTTCTCCCCGGCAGGGCCCCAGGACCCGATCAGCCCCAGCATTTT; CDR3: CAWSVLPGRAPGPDQPQHF
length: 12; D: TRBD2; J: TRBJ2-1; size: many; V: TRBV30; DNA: TGTGCCTGGAGTTATAGCGGGGGCGAGCAGTTCTTC; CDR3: CAWSYSGGEQFF
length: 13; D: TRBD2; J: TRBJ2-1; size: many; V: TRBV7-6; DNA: TGTGCCAGCAGCGGGGCGGGGGACAATGAGCAGTTCTTC; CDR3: CASSGAGDNEQFF
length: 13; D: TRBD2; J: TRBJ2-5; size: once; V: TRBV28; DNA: TGTGCCAGCAAACGGGGGGGGCGAGAGACCCAGTACTTC; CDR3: CASKRGGRETQYF